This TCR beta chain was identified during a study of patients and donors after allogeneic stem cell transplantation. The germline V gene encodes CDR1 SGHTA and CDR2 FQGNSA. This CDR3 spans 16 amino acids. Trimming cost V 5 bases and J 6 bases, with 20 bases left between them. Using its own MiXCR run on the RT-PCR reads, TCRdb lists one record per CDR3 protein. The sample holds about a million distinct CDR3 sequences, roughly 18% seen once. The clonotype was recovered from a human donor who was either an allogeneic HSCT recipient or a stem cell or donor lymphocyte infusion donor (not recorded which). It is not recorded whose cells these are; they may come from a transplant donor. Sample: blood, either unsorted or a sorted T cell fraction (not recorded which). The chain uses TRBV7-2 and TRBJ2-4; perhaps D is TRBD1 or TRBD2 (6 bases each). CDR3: CASSPTGMSGGNIQYF. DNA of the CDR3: TGTGCCAGCAGCCCTACAGGGATGTCCGGGGGAAACATTCAGTACTTC.